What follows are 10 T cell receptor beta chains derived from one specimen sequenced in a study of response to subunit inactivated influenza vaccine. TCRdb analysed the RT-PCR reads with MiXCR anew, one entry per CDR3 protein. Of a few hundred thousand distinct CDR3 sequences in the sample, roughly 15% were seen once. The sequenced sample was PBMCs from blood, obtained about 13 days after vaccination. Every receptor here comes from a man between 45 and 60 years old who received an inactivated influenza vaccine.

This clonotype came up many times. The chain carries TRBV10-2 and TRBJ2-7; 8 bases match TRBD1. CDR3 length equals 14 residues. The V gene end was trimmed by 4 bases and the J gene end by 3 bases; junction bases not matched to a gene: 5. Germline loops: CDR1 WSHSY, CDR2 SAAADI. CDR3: CASSVGTGDYEQYF. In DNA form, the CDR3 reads TGCGCCAGCAGTGTTGGGACAGGTGACTACGAGCAGTACTTC.

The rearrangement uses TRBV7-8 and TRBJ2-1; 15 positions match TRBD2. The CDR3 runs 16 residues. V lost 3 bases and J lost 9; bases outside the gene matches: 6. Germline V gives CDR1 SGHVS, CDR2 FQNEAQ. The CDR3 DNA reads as TGTGCCAGCAGCTTTGGGACTAGCGGGGGGCTCGGTGAGCAGTTCTTC. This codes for CASSFGTSGGLGEQFF.

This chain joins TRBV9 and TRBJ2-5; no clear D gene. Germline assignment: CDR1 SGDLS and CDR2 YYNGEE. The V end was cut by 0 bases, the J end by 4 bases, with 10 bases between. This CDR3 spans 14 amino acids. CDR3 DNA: TGTGCCAGCAGCGTAGATCAGCGCCCAGAGACCCAGTACTTC. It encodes CASSVDQRPETQYF.

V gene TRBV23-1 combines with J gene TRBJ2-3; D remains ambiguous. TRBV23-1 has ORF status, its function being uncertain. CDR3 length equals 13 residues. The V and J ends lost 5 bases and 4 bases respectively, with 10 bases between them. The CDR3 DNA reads TGCGCCAGCAGTGATTTGTTCCCAGATACGCAGTATTTT. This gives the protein CASSDLFPDTQYF.

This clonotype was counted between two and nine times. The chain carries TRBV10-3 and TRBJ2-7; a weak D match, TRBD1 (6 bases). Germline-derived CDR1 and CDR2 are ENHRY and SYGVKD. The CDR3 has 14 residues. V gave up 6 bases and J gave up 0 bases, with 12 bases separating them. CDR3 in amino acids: CAISDTGNSYEQYF. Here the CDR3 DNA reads TGTGCCATCAGCGACACAGGGAACTCCTACGAGCAGTACTTC.

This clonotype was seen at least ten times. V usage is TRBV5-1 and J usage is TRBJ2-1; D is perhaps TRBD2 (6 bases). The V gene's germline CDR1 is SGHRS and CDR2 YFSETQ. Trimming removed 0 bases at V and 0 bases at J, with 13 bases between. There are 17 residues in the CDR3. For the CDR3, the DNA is TGCGCCAGCAGCTTGGAAGGCAGCGGGCTCTCCTACAATGAGCAGTTCTTC. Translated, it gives CASSLEGSGLSYNEQFF.

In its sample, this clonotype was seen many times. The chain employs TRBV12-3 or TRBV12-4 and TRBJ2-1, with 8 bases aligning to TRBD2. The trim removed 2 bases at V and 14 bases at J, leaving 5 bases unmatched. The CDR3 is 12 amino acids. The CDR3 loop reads CASSLSPGGEFF. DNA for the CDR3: TGTGCCAGCAGTTTATCTCCGGGAGGGGAGTTCTTC.

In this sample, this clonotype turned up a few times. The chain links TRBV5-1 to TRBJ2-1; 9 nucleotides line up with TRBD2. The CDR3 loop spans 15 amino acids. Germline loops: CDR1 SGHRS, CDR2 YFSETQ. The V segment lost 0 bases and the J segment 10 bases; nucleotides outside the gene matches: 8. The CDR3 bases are TGCGCCAGCAGCTTGGTGGCGGGAGGGCCGGGAGAGCAGTTCTTC. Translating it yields CASSLVAGGPGEQFF.

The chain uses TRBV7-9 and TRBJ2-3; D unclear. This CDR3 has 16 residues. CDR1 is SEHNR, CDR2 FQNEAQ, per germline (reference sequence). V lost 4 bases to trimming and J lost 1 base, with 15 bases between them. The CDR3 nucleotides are TGTGCCAGCAGCTCTACCCGGGTCGAGGGCACAGATACGCAGTATTTT. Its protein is CASSSTRVEGTDTQYF.

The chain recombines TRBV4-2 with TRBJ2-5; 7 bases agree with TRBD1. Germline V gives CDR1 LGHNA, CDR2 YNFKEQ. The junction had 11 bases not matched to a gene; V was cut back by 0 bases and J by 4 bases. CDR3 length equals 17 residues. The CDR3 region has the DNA TGTGCCAGCAGCCAAGATCCTACAGGGGAAGTAGGAGAGACCCAGTACTTC. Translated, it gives CASSQDPTGEVGETQYF.